The next 8 T cell receptor beta chains were all read from a single sample in a study of cytomegalovirus exposure and HLA in healthy donors. Use of 60 Vbeta and 13 Jbeta primers characterized the PCR. Some clones are missing from TCRdb's copy, which holds only in-frame ones; the method was immunoSEQ multiplex PCR. The sample has about 200,000 clones; less than 80% are singletons. The sequencing sample was made of PBMCs. The receptor set was obtained from a woman aged 25 to 39 in good health and CMV-seropositive.

This chain joins TRBV15 and TRBJ1-2; a weak D match, TRBD1 (5 bases). The CDR3 extends over 12 amino acids. Deletions cut 0 bases from V and 9 bases from J, with 8 bases between. Germline CDR1 and CDR2: LNHNV and YYDKDF (reference sequence). Here the CDR3 reads CATSRDQGSYTF. CDR3 bases: TGTGCCACCAGCAGAGATCAGGGTAGCTACACCTTC.

This chain links TRBV6-1 with TRBJ1-6, with 8 bases matching TRBD1. Germline loops: CDR1 MNHNS, CDR2 SASEGT. The CDR3 is made up of 18 amino acids. V lost 0 bases to trimming and J lost 4 bases; unmatched junction nucleotides: 8. For the CDR3, the DNA is TGTGCCAGCAGTGAAGCGATGGCAGGGGGCCGATATAATTCACCCCTCCACTTT. This encodes CASSEAMAGGRYNSPLHF.

The chain has TRBV4-1 and TRBJ2-6, with 8 positions matching TRBD1. Germline values: CDR1 MGHRA, CDR2 YSYEKL. V shed 4 bases and J 0 bases; nucleotides not matched to a gene: 11. CDR3 length equals 19 residues. Here the CDR3 reads CASSLLGTGYSSGANVLTF. DNA for the CDR3: TGCGCCAGCAGCCTCCTTGGGACAGGTTACAGCTCTGGGGCCAACGTCCTGACTTTC.

The V call is TRBV5-1, the J call TRBJ2-1, with TRBD2 matching over 8 bases. The CDR3 sequence is 15 residues long. Trimming removed 1 base from V and 5 bases from J; junction bases left unmatched: 5. In germline, CDR1 is SGHRS, CDR2 YFSETQ. The DNA of the CDR3 is TGCGCCAGCAGCTTGATGTCGGGGGGGGACAATGAGCAGTTCTTC. This encodes CASSLMSGGDNEQFF.

The chain couples TRBV7-8 to TRBJ2-2; the D gene is possibly TRBD2 (6 bases). The germline CDR1 and CDR2 sequences are SGHVS and FQNEAQ. V lost 3 bases and J 2 bases, leaving 13 bases between the germline ends. CDR3 length: 16 amino acids. Here the CDR3 reads CASSFRIADNTGELFF. The DNA for the CDR3 is TGTGCCAGCAGCTTCAGGATAGCGGACAACACCGGGGAGCTGTTTTTT. The full variable domain, rest sourced from reference TRBV7-8 and TRBJ2-2, is GAGVSQSPRYKVAKRGQDVALRCDPISGHVSLFWYQQALGQGPEFLTYFQNEAQLDKSGLPSDRFFAERPEGSVSTLKIQRTQQEDSAVYLCASSFRIADNTGELFFGEGSRLTVL.

The CDR3 loop is CSARGDRELYF. The CDR3 DNA follows: TGCAGTGCTAGGGGGGACAGGGAGTTGTACTTC. This rearrangement joins TRBV20-1 to TRBJ2-7; 9 bases fit TRBD1. The length of the CDR3 is 11 residues. With V trimmed by 3 bases and J by 12 bases, 6 bases remained unmatched. Germline-derived CDR1 and CDR2 are DFQATT and SNEGSKA (reference sequence).

The chain uses TRBV5-1 and TRBJ1-1, with 9 nucleotides matching TRBD1. Germline CDR1 is SGHRS and CDR2 is YFSETQ. J gave up 1 base and V 0 bases, and 10 bases lay outside the gene matches. The CDR3 is made up of 18 amino acids. DNA for the CDR3: TGCGCCAGCAGCTTGGTACGAACAGGGGGCGCGGGGAACACTGAAGCTTTCTTT. It yields the protein CASSLVRTGGAGNTEAFF. The full variable domain, completed using reference TRBV5-1 and TRBJ1-1, is KAGVTQTPRYLIKTRGQQVTLSCSPISGHRSVSWYQQTPGQGLQFLFEYFSETQRNKGNFPGRFSGRQFSNSRSEMNVSTLELGDSALYLCASSLVRTGGAGNTEAFFGQGTRLTVV.

The V gene is TRBV5-1, the J gene TRBJ1-2; D may be TRBD1 (5 bases). V lost 4 bases to trimming and J lost 0 bases, with 16 bases between them. From germline, CDR1 is SGHRS and CDR2 YFSETQ. The length of the CDR3 is 16 residues. The CDR3 bases are TGCGCCAGCAGCCCCTCCGACAGAGTAGCTAACTATGGCTACACCTTC. This codes for CASSPSDRVANYGYTF.